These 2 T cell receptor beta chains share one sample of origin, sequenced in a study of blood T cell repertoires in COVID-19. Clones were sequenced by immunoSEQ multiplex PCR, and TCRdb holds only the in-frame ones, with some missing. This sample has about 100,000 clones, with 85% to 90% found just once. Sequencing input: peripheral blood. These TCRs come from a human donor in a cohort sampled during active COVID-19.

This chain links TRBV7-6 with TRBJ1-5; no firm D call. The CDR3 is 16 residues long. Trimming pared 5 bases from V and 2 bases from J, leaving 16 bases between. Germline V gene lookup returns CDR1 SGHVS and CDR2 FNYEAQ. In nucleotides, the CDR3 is TGTGCCAGCAGCCCCGAGTCCGGGGTCGGCAATCAGCCCCAGCATTTT. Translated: CASSPESGVGNQPQHF. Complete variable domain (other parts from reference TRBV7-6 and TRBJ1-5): GAGVSQSPRYKVTKRGQDVALRCDPISGHVSLYWYRQALGQGPEFLTYFNYEAQQDKSGLPNDRFSAERPEGSISTLTIQRTEQRDSAMYRCASSPESGVGNQPQHFGDGTRLSIL.

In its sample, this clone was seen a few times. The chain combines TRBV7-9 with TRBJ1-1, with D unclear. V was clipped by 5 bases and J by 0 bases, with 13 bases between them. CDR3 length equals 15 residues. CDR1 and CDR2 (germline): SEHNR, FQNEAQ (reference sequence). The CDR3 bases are TGTGCCAGCAGCCCGAATGCGGGAATGAACACTGAAGCTTTCTTT. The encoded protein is CASSPNAGMNTEAFF.